This is a list of T cell receptor beta chains from one sample in a study of blood T cell repertoires in COVID-19. Measured with immunoSEQ multiplex PCR; TCRdb has only the in-frame clones, and not every one. Here the sample spans about 160,000 clones, under 85% being singletons. The sequenced sample consisted of peripheral blood. All receptors come from a man aged 80 or over with COVID-19, enrolled during active disease. The CDR3 runs from the conserved cysteine through the conserved F or W. The order of the fields is D gene, V gene, clone size, J gene, CDR3 DNA, CDR3 protein. The D gene is left open where the match is weak. Size values are once, few and many counts, or a class for expanded clones, and some rows have none.

NA	TRBV5-6	NA	TRBJ2-3	TGTGCCAGCAGCTTGGATTCGGGTGCCACAGATACGCAGTATTTT	CASSLDSGATDTQYF
TRBD2	TRBV7-2	NA	TRBJ2-1	TGTGCCAGCAGCTTAGACAGCGGGGGGGCCCCCAATGAGCAGTTCTTC	CASSLDSGGAPNEQFF
NA	TRBV10-3	NA	TRBJ1-1	TGTGCCATCACCGAACTGAAACAGCACGCTGAAGCTTTCTTT	CAITELKQHAEAFF
TRBD1	TRBV19	NA	TRBJ2-5	TGTGCCAGTAGTGTAGACGGACAGGGGGCAAAGACCCAGTACTTC	CASSVDGQGAKTQYF
NA	TRBV21-1	NA	TRBJ2-3	TGTGCCAGCAGCTCGATCTACTCCCGGACTAGCGGCACAGATACGCAGTATTTT	CASSSIYSRTSGTDTQYF
NA	TRBV5-4	NA	TRBJ2-7	TGTGCCAGCAGCCTTGGGGGGACCTACGAGCAGTACTTC	CASSLGGTYEQYF
NA	TRBV15	NA	TRBJ1-5	TGTGCCACCAGCAGAGACGTAGAGTATCAGCCCCAGCATTTT	CATSRDVEYQPQHF
NA	TRBV7-3	NA	TRBJ2-1	TGTGCCAGCAGCTTAGCCCCGGGGTACAACAATGAGCAGTTCTTC	CASSLAPGYNNEQFF
NA	TRBV9	NA	TRBJ1-1	TGTGCCAGCAGCGTAGGGGGAGACACCCGAGCTTTCTTT	CASSVGGDTRAFF
NA	TRBV18	few	TRBJ2-5	TGTGCCAGCTCACAGGGACATCAAGAGACCCAGTACTTC	CASSQGHQETQYF
TRBD1	TRBV6-6	NA	TRBJ2-7	TGTGCCAGCAGTTCGGGACAGGAATTGGCAGGGGAGCAGTACTTC	CASSSGQELAGEQYF
NA	TRBV2	few	TRBJ1-2	TGTGCCAGCAGTGGAAGTCAGGGGATTAGCTATGGCTACACCTTC	CASSGSQGISYGYTF
TRBD2	TRBV5-1	NA	TRBJ2-7	TGCGCCAGCAGCTCTCTAGCGGGGGGCGCCTACGAGCAGTACTTC	CASSSLAGGAYEQYF
NA	TRBV6-1	NA	TRBJ2-7	TGTGCCAGCAGTGAGAGGTTGCGCGAGCAGTACTTC	CASSERLREQYF
NA	TRBV7-9	NA	TRBJ1-2	TGTGCCAGCAGCTTATCCGCAGCTAACTATGGCTACACCTTC	CASSLSAANYGYTF
TRBD1	TRBV24-1	NA	TRBJ1-2	TGTGCCACCAGTGATTTCGGGACAGGGGATTTCTATGGCTACACCTTC	CATSDFGTGDFYGYTF
TRBD1	TRBV9	NA	TRBJ1-6	TGTGCCAGCAGCGCCAGCAGGGGGCGCTCCTATAATTCACCCCTCCACTTT	CASSASRGRSYNSPLHF
TRBD1	TRBV4-2	NA	TRBJ1-1	TGTGCCAGCAGCCAAGAGGGGACAGGGCCGCGTACTGAAGCTTTCTTT	CASSQEGTGPRTEAFF
TRBD1	TRBV9	NA	TRBJ1-2	TGTGCCAGCAGCGTAGAGGGACAGGGTAGGAGCTACACCTTC	CASSVEGQGRSYTF
NA	TRBV2	NA	TRBJ1-3	TGTGCCAGCTCCACATACAGGGTGACTGGAAACACCATATATTTT	CASSTYRVTGNTIYF
NA	TRBV12-3/TRBV12-4	NA	TRBJ1-2	TGTGCCAGCAGTTTGACTGTCTATGGCTACACCTTC	CASSLTVYGYTF
NA	TRBV2	NA	TRBJ2-2	TGTGCCAGCAGGAAGCAGGGGAACACCGGGGAGCTGTTTTTT	CASRKQGNTGELFF
NA	TRBV10-3	NA	TRBJ1-1	TGTGCCATAACAGGGACGGCCCGGCAAACTGAAGCTTTCTTT	CAITGTARQTEAFF
TRBD1	TRBV6-6	NA	TRBJ1-2	TGTGCCAGCAGTTTTCCAGGGGGAGCTAACTATGGCTACACCTTC	CASSFPGGANYGYTF
TRBD2	TRBV2	NA	TRBJ2-1	TGTGCCAGCATTTCACTAGCGGGGGGCCGAGGGGAGCAGTTCTTC	CASISLAGGRGEQFF
NA	TRBV6-6	many	TRBJ2-5	TGTGCCAGCAGTTACTCGGCTAGCTCGAAGACCCAGTACTTC	CASSYSASSKTQYF
NA	TRBV6-1	NA	TRBJ1-5	TGTGCCAGCAGTGCACAAGCAGGACAACTCAATCAGCCCCAGCATTTT	CASSAQAGQLNQPQHF
TRBD1	TRBV10-3	NA	TRBJ2-2	TGTGCCATCAGTGAGTCGACAGGGGCGAACACCGGGGAGCTGTTTTTT	CAISESTGANTGELFF
NA	TRBV23-1	NA	TRBJ2-7	TGCGCCAGCAGTCACCAACCCTTACAGGGCTACGAGCAGTACTTC	CASSHQPLQGYEQYF
NA	TRBV11-2	NA	TRBJ2-7	TGTGCCAGCAGCCCTAGGGTCGGGGGTGATTTTTACGAGCAGTACTTC	CASSPRVGGDFYEQYF
NA	TRBV18	NA	TRBJ1-4	TGTGCCAGCTCACCACTCGGGGGGGCTAATGAAAAACTGTTTTTT	CASSPLGGANEKLFF
NA	TRBV3-1/TRBV3-2	NA	TRBJ2-5	TGTGCCAGCAGCCACCCAAGAGAGGCCCAGTACTTC	CASSHPREAQYF
TRBD1	TRBV5-1	NA	TRBJ1-3	TGCGCCAGCAGCTCTACCACCGGGACAGGAGGAAACACCATATATTTT	CASSSTTGTGGNTIYF
TRBD1	TRBV6-5	NA	TRBJ2-5	TGTGCCAGCCGGTTAAGGGGGCAGGAGACCCAGTACTTC	CASRLRGQETQYF
NA	TRBV3-1/TRBV3-2	NA	TRBJ1-2	TGTGCCAGCAGCCTGCGGGGTCCCTATGGCTACACCTTC	CASSLRGPYGYTF
NA	TRBV5-1	NA	TRBJ2-3	TGCGCCAGCAGCTTGGAATCGGGCACAGATACGCAGTATTTT	CASSLESGTDTQYF
NA	TRBV27	NA	TRBJ1-1	TGTGCCAGCAGTTTAGGCGGGTCTCCTGAAGCTTTCTTT	CASSLGGSPEAFF
TRBD1	TRBV6-5	NA	TRBJ2-3	TGTGCCAGCAAGGGGGCGCGCACAGATACGCAGTATTTT	CASKGARTDTQYF
TRBD1	TRBV9	NA	TRBJ1-2	TGTGCCAGCAGCCCCGGGCCCAGGGGGCGAATCGGGGATGGCTACACCTTC	CASSPGPRGRIGDGYTF
NA	TRBV5-4	NA	TRBJ2-5	TGTGCCAGCAGCTCCGACCCGGGACAAGGAGAGACCCAGTACTTC	CASSSDPGQGETQYF
TRBD1	TRBV6-5	NA	TRBJ2-2	TGTGCCAGCAGGGCCGGGACAGGGGTGGCCGGGGAGCTGTTTTTT	CASRAGTGVAGELFF
NA	TRBV5-1	once	TRBJ2-7	TGCGCCAGCAGCTTGCAAGCGCCTAACTACGAGCAGTACTTC	CASSLQAPNYEQYF
NA	TRBV10-3	few	TRBJ1-3	TGTGCCATCAGTGATAGGAGCTCTGGAAACACCATATATTTT	CAISDRSSGNTIYF
NA	TRBV5-1	NA	TRBJ1-4	TGCGCCACCAAACAGGGCGGGCTCACAACTAATGAAAAACTGTTTTTT	CATKQGGLTTNEKLFF
NA	TRBV9	NA	TRBJ1-3	TGTGCCAGCAGCGTAGACGGGATACACGGAAACACCATATATTTT	CASSVDGIHGNTIYF
NA	TRBV10-3	NA	TRBJ1-1	TGTGCCATCAGAGGACAGCTGAACACTGAAGCTTTCTTT	CAIRGQLNTEAFF